This TCR beta chain was identified during a study of radiotherapy plus CTLA-4 blockade in lung cancer. Trimming removed 1 base from V and 3 bases from J; junction bases left unmatched: 7. The germline V gene encodes CDR1 SGHRS and CDR2 YFSETQ. This CDR3 has 16 amino acids. Method: immunoSEQ multiplex PCR; TCRdb's copy keeps in-frame clones and lacks some. The sample holds about 120,000 clones, 85% to 90% seen once. The TCR sequence derives from a human donor with non-small cell lung cancer that progressed on radiotherapy plus ipilimumab. V gene TRBV5-1 combines with J gene TRBJ1-1, with TRBD1 matching over 9 bases. The starting material was peripheral blood, obtained from a patient treated with radiotherapy plus ipilimumab. The CDR3 protein is CASSLTGGQGYTEAFF. The CDR3 bases are TGCGCCAGCAGCTTGACAGGGGGCCAGGGGTACACTGAAGCTTTCTTT.